These 4 T cell receptor beta chains came from one sample sequenced in a study of blood T cell repertoires in COVID-19. The protocol was immunoSEQ multiplex PCR, while the TCRdb copy is restricted to in-frame clones and leaves out a portion. The sample lists over 50,000 clones, 80% to 85% occurring once. Specimen: peripheral blood. The receptors derive from a man over 45 with acute or convalescent COVID-19.

This chain uses TRBV24-1 with TRBJ1-3, with TRBD1 identical over 9 bases. Germline assignment: CDR1 KGHDR and CDR2 SFDVKD. Trimming removed 4 bases from V and 6 bases from J; junction bases left unmatched: 6. There are 15 residues in the CDR3. The CDR3 DNA reads as TGTGCCACCAGTGAGGGACAGGGTGGTGCAAACACCATATATTTT. This gives the protein CATSEGQGGANTIYF.

The gene calls are TRBV5-1 and TRBJ1-6; D is uncertain. Germline CDR1 SGHRS, CDR2 YFSETQ. The CDR3 spans 15 residues. Deletions cut 5 bases from V and 0 bases from J, with 9 bases between. The CDR3 region has the DNA TGCGCCAGCAGTCGTGTAGACTCCTATAATTCACCCCTCCACTTT. It is translated as CASSRVDSYNSPLHF.

V usage is TRBV18 and J usage is TRBJ2-5, with TRBD1 matching 10 bases. Germline CDR1 and CDR2: KGHSH and LQKENI. CDR3 size: 14 residues. V dropped 3 bases and J dropped 6; count of bases not matched to a gene: 4. The CDR3 nucleotides read TGTGCCAGCTCACCCGGGACAGGGGAACAGACCCAGTACTTC. Translation: CASSPGTGEQTQYF.

The chain combines TRBV12-3 or TRBV12-4 with TRBJ1-2; D may be TRBD1 (6 bases). Between the trimmed V and J ends, which lost 10 bases and 8 bases, there was a span of 14 bases. This CDR3 contains 11 residues. CDR3 sequence reads: CAIPLGAGYTF. The CDR3 bases are TGTGCCATCCCGCTGGGGGCCGGCTACACCTTC.